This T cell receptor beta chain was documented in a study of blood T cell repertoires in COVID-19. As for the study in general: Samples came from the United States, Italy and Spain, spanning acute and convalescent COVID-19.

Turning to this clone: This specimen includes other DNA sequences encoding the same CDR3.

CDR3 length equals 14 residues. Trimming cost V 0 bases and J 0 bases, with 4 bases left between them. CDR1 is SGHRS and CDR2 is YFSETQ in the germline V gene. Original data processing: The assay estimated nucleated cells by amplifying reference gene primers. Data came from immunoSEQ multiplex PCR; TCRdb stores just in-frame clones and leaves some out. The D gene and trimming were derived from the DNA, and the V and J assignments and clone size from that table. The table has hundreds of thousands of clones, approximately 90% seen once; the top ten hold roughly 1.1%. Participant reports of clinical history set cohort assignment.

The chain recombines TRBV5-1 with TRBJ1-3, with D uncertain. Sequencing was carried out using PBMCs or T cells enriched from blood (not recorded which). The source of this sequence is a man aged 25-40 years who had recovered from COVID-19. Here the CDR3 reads CASSLASSGNTIYF. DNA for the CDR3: TGCGCCAGCAGCTTGGCCAGCTCTGGAAACACCATATATTTT. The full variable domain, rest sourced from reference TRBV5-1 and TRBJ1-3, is KAGVTQTPRYLIKTRGQQVTLSCSPISGHRSVSWYQQTPGQGLQFLFEYFSETQRNKGNFPGRFSGRQFSNSRSEMNVSTLELGDSALYLCASSLASSGNTIYFGEGSWLTVV.